These T cell receptor beta chains were read from a single sample in a study of identical twins. TCRdb re-analysed the 5' RACE reads in MiXCR, keeping a single row per CDR3 protein. The top ten clones hold 1.5% to 2% of a sample with more than 650,000 distinct CDR3 sequences, 5.5% to 6.5% of them seen once. The sequenced material came from naive T cells sorted from blood. Source of these receptors: a man aged 18 to 29 in good health. The CDR3 runs from the conserved cysteine through the conserved F or W. A D gene is named only where the DNA matches it firmly. Clone size, where shown, is once, few, many, or a class for clones that have expanded.

V	size	J	D	CDR3	DNA
TRBV29-1	many	TRBJ1-2	.	CSVAGRLYGYTF	TGCAGCGTTGCGGGGCGACTGTATGGCTACACCTTC
TRBV24-1	many	TRBJ2-1	.	CATSAANRVEQFF	TGTGCCACCAGTGCCGCGAACAGGGTCGAGCAGTTCTTC
TRBV20-1	many	TRBJ1-5	.	CSANRGSDGPQHF	TGCAGTGCCAATCGAGGGTCCGACGGGCCCCAGCATTTT
TRBV7-2	few	TRBJ2-6	.	CASSPQQRGANVLTF	TGTGCCAGCAGCCCCCAGCAGCGTGGGGCCAACGTCCTGACTTTC
TRBV20-1	.	TRBJ2-5	.	CSARPYETQYF	TGCAGTGCTAGACCTTATGAGACCCAGTACTTC
TRBV12-3/TRBV12-4	many	TRBJ2-4	.	CASSLVDLAKNIQYF	TGTGCCAGCAGTTTAGTGGACTTAGCCAAAAACATTCAGTACTTC
TRBV19	few	TRBJ2-1	TRBD2	CASSIREGRYNEQFF	TGTGCCAGTAGTATAAGGGAGGGCCGCTACAATGAGCAGTTCTTC
TRBV12-3/TRBV12-4	few	TRBJ2-5	TRBD2	CASSPTSGRVETQYF	TGTGCCAGCAGTCCGACTAGCGGGAGAGTCGAGACCCAGTACTTC
TRBV20-1	many	TRBJ2-1	TRBD2	CSARASGRTYNEQFF	TGCAGTGCTCGGGCTAGCGGGAGGACCTACAATGAGCAGTTCTTC
TRBV14	few	TRBJ2-1	.	CASSQGSLMLYNEQFF	TGTGCCAGCAGCCAAGGGTCACTCATGTTGTACAATGAGCAGTTCTTC
TRBV28	many	TRBJ2-5	TRBD2	CASSPRTSGVPQETQYF	TGTGCCAGCAGTCCGAGGACTAGCGGGGTCCCTCAAGAGACCCAGTACTTC
TRBV5-1	few	TRBJ2-3	TRBD2	CASSLSETSGLQSTDTQYF	TGCGCCAGCAGCTTATCCGAGACTAGCGGGCTTCAGTCAACAGATACGCAGTATTTT
TRBV7-2	.	TRBJ2-5	.	CASTQWGLGETQYF	TGTGCCAGCACACAGTGGGGGCTGGGGGAGACCCAGTACTTC
TRBV28	few	TRBJ2-7	TRBD2	CASSTGLAVFYEQYF	TGTGCCAGCAGTACGGGACTAGCGGTCTTCTACGAGCAGTACTTC
TRBV29-1	.	TRBJ2-7	TRBD1	CSVRTGQSYEQYF	TGCAGCGTTAGGACAGGGCAATCCTACGAGCAGTACTTC
TRBV12-3/TRBV12-4	many	TRBJ2-2	TRBD1	CASRYRGRRANTGELFF	TGTGCCAGCAGGTACAGGGGGCGGCGAGCGAACACCGGGGAGCTGTTTTTT
TRBV6-5	many	TRBJ2-7	.	CASSYAGTGTYEQYF	TGTGCCAGCAGTTACGCCGGGACCGGGACCTACGAGCAGTACTTC
TRBV11-3	.	TRBJ2-5	.	CASSLDALETQYF	TGTGCCAGCAGCTTAGATGCGTTAGAGACCCAGTACTTC
TRBV18	.	TRBJ1-1	.	CASSPTGTPEAFF	TGTGCCAGCTCACCAACAGGGACCCCTGAAGCTTTCTTT
TRBV12-3/TRBV12-4	many	TRBJ2-7	.	CASSQAVYEQYF	TGTGCCAGTTCGCAAGCGGTCTACGAGCAGTACTTC
TRBV12-3/TRBV12-4	many	TRBJ2-1	.	CASRIDGVPLREQFF	TGTGCCAGCAGGATAGACGGGGTCCCGCTACGAGAGCAGTTCTTC
TRBV28	.	TRBJ2-1	.	CASSHFSASSYNEQFF	TGTGCCAGCAGCCACTTTAGCGCGAGCTCCTACAATGAGCAGTTCTTC
TRBV20-1	.	TRBJ2-7	TRBD2	CSQRLAGTYEQYF	TGCAGTCAACGACTAGCGGGAACCTACGAGCAGTACTTC
TRBV4-2	few	TRBJ2-5	.	CASSQAGTPKETQYF	TGTGCCAGCAGCCAAGCCGGGACACCCAAAGAGACCCAGTACTTC
TRBV5-1	.	TRBJ1-1	.	CASSLQQGQNTEAFF	TGCGCCAGCAGCTTGCAACAGGGACAGAACACTGAAGCTTTCTTT
TRBV5-6	.	TRBJ1-1	.	CASSLSRRVGTEAFF	TGTGCCAGCAGCTTGTCCCGAAGGGTGGGCACTGAAGCTTTCTTT
TRBV15	few	TRBJ2-2	TRBD2	CATSARGRGYTGELFF	TGTGCCACCAGCGCACGCGGGAGGGGCTACACCGGGGAGCTGTTTTTT
TRBV9	.	TRBJ2-7	.	CASSVAPGEVNEQYF	TGTGCCAGCAGCGTAGCCCCGGGGGAAGTGAACGAGCAGTACTTC
TRBV27	.	TRBJ1-3	.	CASRPSPIGNTIYF	TGTGCCAGCAGGCCTAGTCCCATCGGAAACACCATATATTTT
TRBV3-1	few	TRBJ2-7	.	CASSPAGLSSSYEQYF	TGTGCCAGCAGCCCAGCAGGACTCTCAAGCTCCTACGAGCAGTACTTC
TRBV7-9	many	TRBJ2-7	.	CASSSRDSPHPYEQYF	TGTGCCAGCAGCTCCCGGGACTCGCCTCACCCCTACGAGCAGTACTTC
TRBV20-1	.	TRBJ2-5	TRBD1	CSARETGGETQYF	TGCAGTGCTAGGGAAACAGGGGGAGAGACCCAGTACTTC
TRBV4-1	many	TRBJ2-1	.	CASSQVAEKAYNEQFF	TGCGCCAGCAGCCAAGTTGCGGAAAAAGCCTACAATGAGCAGTTCTTC
TRBV20-1	many	TRBJ2-7	.	CSARDLFQDETMPYEQYF	TGCAGTGCTAGAGATCTCTTTCAGGACGAGACAATGCCCTACGAGCAGTACTTC
TRBV29-1	few	TRBJ2-7	.	CSGRDSFYEQYF	TGCAGCGGGCGGGACAGCTTCTACGAGCAGTACTTC
TRBV5-5	few	TRBJ2-3	.	CASSLTGPGDTQYF	TGTGCCAGCAGCCTGACAGGTCCGGGGGATACGCAGTATTTT
TRBV29-1	many	TRBJ2-5	.	CSANQGLRETQYF	TGCAGCGCTAACCAGGGGCTCCGGGAGACCCAGTACTTC
TRBV20-1	few	TRBJ1-2	.	CSAVDRGYGYTF	TGCAGTGCCGTGGACCGGGGCTATGGCTACACCTTC
TRBV4-1	many	TRBJ1-5	.	CASSHGPPGPNSNQPQHF	TGCGCCAGCAGCCACGGACCACCGGGGCCGAATAGCAATCAGCCCCAGCATTTT
TRBV18	.	TRBJ2-5	.	CASSSQRREQETQYF	TGTGCCAGCTCATCGCAAAGACGGGAGCAAGAGACCCAGTACTTC
TRBV29-1	few	TRBJ2-2	TRBD1	CSVERQGAGTGELFF	TGCAGCGTTGAACGACAGGGGGCGGGAACCGGGGAGCTGTTTTTT
TRBV7-3	few	TRBJ2-2	.	CASSLAHAANTGELFF	TGTGCCAGCAGCTTAGCCCATGCAGCGAACACCGGGGAGCTGTTTTTT
TRBV27	.	TRBJ2-7	TRBD2	CASSIFGTIYEQYF	TGTGCCAGCAGTATCTTCGGGACTATCTACGAGCAGTACTTC
TRBV25-1	.	TRBJ2-3	TRBD2	CASQPGLAVTDTQYF	TGTGCCAGCCAACCGGGACTAGCGGTCACAGATACGCAGTATTTT
TRBV10-3	many	TRBJ2-2	TRBD2	CAISLHSGRGAGELFF	TGTGCCATCAGCCTTCATAGCGGGAGAGGGGCCGGGGAGCTGTTTTTT
TRBV27	few	TRBJ2-7	TRBD1	CASSFRGRYEQYF	TGTGCCAGCAGTTTCAGGGGGCGCTACGAGCAGTACTTC